This entry is about one T cell receptor (beta chain). It lacks a known antigen. There are no base qualities to consult, and no much larger clone falls within one base. The immunoSEQ Assay, a bias-controlled multiplex PCR, was used to amplify TCRbeta CDR3 regions from genomic DNA. Per the authors' processing: The number of nucleated cells in each sample was estimated from the amplification of reference gene primers within the assay. Sequence reads were collapsed and filtered to measure the absolute abundance of every unique TCRbeta CDR3 rearrangement. For each sample, productive Simpson clonality was calculated as the square root of Simpson's diversity index across productive rearrangements. TCRdb provides this immuneACCESS table in a form limited to in-frame rearrangements. Some clones are lacking; in checked studies, under half of them reflect an unresolved V gene, and why the rest are absent is not known. V, J and clone size are taken as reported in that table, and D and trimming were inferred from the DNA itself. The sample includes 100,000 to 150,000 clones, with about 77% observed a single time. Around 25% of the sample is held by the ten biggest clonotypes.

These data belong to a study of blood T cell repertoires in COVID-19 (dated by TCRdb to between 2020 and 2021). The study in broad terms: Collaborator samples came from the United States, Italy and Spain and covered acute and convalescent phases of COVID-19. Samples came from the ongoing ImmuneRACE study (first 160 participants) plus 1,254 subjects from 6 global collaborators. The dataset comprised deeply sampled blood TCRbeta repertoires from subjects exposed to, actively infected with, or recovered from COVID-19. The repertoires were released in a freely available public database intended as a resource for research on the immune response to SARS-CoV-2. The material from the prospective study consisted of cDNA or gDNA derived from T cells, B-cell-depleted T cells, or PBMCs. The sample metadata nearly always contained a de-identified subject ID, COVID-19 status, age in years and sex. Where available, HLA class I and class II types were taken from metadata supplied by the sample provider and were not determined by assay-based typing.

Summary of the overall study and its limitations: Clinical and demographic metadata were provided uncurated, with the amount varying by source and participant.

Trimming costs V 1 base and J 6 bases, and their ends lie 16 bases apart. The CDR3 spans 15 residues, from the cysteine through the phenylalanine. CDR3 DNA is the only sequence kept; it has 45 bases, read in frame from the first base. CDR1 LNHNV and CDR2 YYDKDF were looked up in the germline V gene (reference sequence). The collaborating institutions used their own protocols to collect whole blood in K2EDTA tubes. For TCRbeta analysis, collaborators shipped samples in one of three forms: frozen whole blood, isolated PBMCs, or DNA extracted from either of those sample types. The sequenced material came from peripheral blood. The V and J segments used are TRBV15 and TRBJ2-7; a tentative D match to TRBD2 spans 6 bases. The clonotype originates from a human donor in a cohort sampled during active COVID-19. The nucleotides are TGTGCCACCAGCAGAGCCGGGACGGGAGTTCGCGAGCAGTACTTC. The resulting protein is CATSRAGTGVREQYF.